The T cell receptor beta chain under discussion was sequenced for a study of cytomegalovirus exposure and HLA in healthy donors. PCR employed 60 Vbeta and 13 Jbeta primers. Sequencing used immunoSEQ multiplex PCR; TCRdb keeps in-frame clones, though not all of them. The table shows tens of thousands of clones, with 55% to 75% occurring only once. CDR3 length: 13 amino acids. V gave up 0 bases and J gave up 1 base, with 5 bases separating them. The germline gives CDR1 SGHRS, CDR2 YFSETQ. The chain recombines TRBV5-1 with TRBJ2-7, with D unresolved. The sample was PBMCs. This TCR came from a young woman in good health and CMV-seronegative. CDR3 protein: CASSLALSYEQYF. The CDR3 DNA reads as TGCGCCAGCAGCTTGGCGTTATCCTACGAGCAGTACTTC.